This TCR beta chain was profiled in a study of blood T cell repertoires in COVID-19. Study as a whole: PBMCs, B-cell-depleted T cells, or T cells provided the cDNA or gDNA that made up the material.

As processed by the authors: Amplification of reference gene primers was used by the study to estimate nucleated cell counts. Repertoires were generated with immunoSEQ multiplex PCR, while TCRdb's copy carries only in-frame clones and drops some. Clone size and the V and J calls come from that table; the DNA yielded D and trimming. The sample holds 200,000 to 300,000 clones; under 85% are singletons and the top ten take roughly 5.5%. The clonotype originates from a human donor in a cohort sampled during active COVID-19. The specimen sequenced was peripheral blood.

CDR3 loop: CASRIRGNSYEQYF. The CDR3 bases are TGTGCCAGCAGAATTCGGGGGAACAGCTACGAGCAGTACTTC. The chain joins TRBV7-2 to TRBJ2-7; D is possibly TRBD2 (6 bases). The V gene lost 6 bases and the J gene lost 3 bases, with 15 bases spanning the gap. The germline gives CDR1 SGHTA, CDR2 FQGNSA. The CDR3 runs 14 residues.